This T cell receptor (beta chain) emerged from a study of tumor-infiltrating lymphocytes in primary liver carcinoma. Broader study findings: Tumor specimens were characterized by a significantly higher top-250-clone fraction than blood (p = 0.039). Only about 8-25% of top clones occurred in every one of the five tumor regions.

Unsorted bulk tissue of about 19-31 mg yielded co-extracted RNA and DNA. Tumor regions sampled: superior, inferior, left, right poles, and centre. In this sample, this clonotype turned up many times. Its antigen is not identified. TCR beta cDNA was reverse-transcribed from about 500 ng of total RNA. The reaction used a constant-region primer and ProtoScript II reverse transcriptase. It was through three nested multiplex PCR rounds of slightly modified ARM-PCR that TCR beta libraries arose. TCRdb re-derived calls from the multiplex PCR reads in MiXCR, one entry per CDR3 protein. The table has 95,000 to 100,000 distinct CDR3 sequences, more than 65% seen once; the top ten hold 9.5% to 15%. This TCR was sampled from a woman aged 55-69 years with primary liver carcinoma and hepatitis B virus infection. Sequencing used liver tumor tissue from sampling region 2. Subset: tumor region T2, inferior pole.

The DNA for the CDR3 is TGTGCCAGCAGCCAAGGACAGGGGTCCACCGGGGAGCTGTTTTTT. This encodes CASSQGQGSTGELFF. V is TRBV4-2 and J is TRBJ2-2; 8 nucleotides align to TRBD1. CDR3 length: 15 amino acids. Germline assignment: CDR1 LGHNA and CDR2 YNFKEQ. Losses at the gene ends were 1 base for V and 4 bases for J; bases not matched to a gene: 2.